Ten or more counts support the clone carrying this T cell receptor (beta chain). The data were taken from a study of T cells of healthy individuals. TCRdb reprocessed the 5' RACE reads with MiXCR, giving one entry per CDR3 protein. The table lists about 41,000 distinct CDR3 sequences, 4.5% of them singletons. Trimming cost V 1 base and J 6 bases; bases outside gene matches: 4. There are 16 residues in the CDR3. This TCR came from a human donor in good health. The chain carries TRBV12-3 or TRBV12-4 and TRBJ2-2; 11 bases fit TRBD2. The CDR3: CASSLDWTSGSGELFF. DNA of the CDR3: TGTGCCAGCAGTTTAGATTGGACTAGCGGGTCCGGGGAGCTGTTTTTT.